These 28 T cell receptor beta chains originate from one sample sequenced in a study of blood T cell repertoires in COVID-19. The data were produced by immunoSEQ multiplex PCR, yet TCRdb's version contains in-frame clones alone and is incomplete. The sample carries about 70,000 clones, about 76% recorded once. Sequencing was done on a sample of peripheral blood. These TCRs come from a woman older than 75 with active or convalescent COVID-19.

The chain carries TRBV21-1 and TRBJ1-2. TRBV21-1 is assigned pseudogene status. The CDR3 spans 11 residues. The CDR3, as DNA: TGTGCCACCCTTAGGAGGTATGGCTACACCTTC. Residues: CATLRRYGYTF.

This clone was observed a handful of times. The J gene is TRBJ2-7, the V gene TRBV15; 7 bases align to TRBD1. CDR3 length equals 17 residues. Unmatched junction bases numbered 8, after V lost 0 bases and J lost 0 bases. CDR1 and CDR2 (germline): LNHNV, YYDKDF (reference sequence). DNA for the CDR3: TGTGCCACCAGCAGAGACTTCGGGACAGCGAGCTCCTACGAGCAGTACTTC. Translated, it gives CATSRDFGTASSYEQYF.

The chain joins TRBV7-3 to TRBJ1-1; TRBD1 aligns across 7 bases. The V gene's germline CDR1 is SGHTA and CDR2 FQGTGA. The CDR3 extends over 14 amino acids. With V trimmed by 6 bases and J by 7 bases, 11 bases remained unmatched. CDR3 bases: TGTGCCAGCAGTAAATACAGGGGTTCTAGTGAAGCTTTCTTT. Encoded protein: CASSKYRGSSEAFF.

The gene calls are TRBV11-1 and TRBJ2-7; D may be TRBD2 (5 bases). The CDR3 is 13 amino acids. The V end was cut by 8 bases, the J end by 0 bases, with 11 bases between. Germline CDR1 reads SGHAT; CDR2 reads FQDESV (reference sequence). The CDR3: CASSDWISYEQYF. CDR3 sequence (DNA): TGTGCCAGCTCGGACTGGATCTCCTACGAGCAGTACTTC. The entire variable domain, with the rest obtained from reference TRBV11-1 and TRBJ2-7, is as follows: EAEVAQSPRYKITEKSQAVAFWCDPISGHATLYWYRQILGQGPELLVQFQDESVVDDSQLPKDRFSAERLKGVDSTLKIQPAELGDSAMYLCASSDWISYEQYFGPGTRLTVT.

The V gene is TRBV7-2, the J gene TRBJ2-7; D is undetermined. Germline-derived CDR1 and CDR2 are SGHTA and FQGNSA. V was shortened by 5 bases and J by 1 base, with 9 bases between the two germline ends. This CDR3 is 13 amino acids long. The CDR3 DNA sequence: TGTGCCAGCAGCCCGACAATTTCCTACGAGCAGTACTTC. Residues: CASSPTISYEQYF.

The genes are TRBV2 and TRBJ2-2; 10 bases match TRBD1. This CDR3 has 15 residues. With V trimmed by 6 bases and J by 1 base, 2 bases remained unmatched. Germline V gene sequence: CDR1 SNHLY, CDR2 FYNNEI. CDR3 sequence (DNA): TGTGCCAGCAGCGGACAGGGGGGGAACACCGGGGAGCTGTTTTTT. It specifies CASSGQGGNTGELFF.

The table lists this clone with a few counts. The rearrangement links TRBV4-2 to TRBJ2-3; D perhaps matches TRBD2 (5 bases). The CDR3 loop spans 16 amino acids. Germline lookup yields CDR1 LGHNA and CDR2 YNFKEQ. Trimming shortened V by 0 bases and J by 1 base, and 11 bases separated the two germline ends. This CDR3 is CASSQEASPRTDTQYF. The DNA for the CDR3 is TGTGCCAGCAGCCAAGAGGCTAGCCCACGCACAGATACGCAGTATTTT.

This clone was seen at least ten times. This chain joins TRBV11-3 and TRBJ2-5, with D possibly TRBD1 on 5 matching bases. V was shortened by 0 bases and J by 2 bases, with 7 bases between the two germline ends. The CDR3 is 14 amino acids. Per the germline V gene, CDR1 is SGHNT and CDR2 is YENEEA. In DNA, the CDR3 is TGTGCCAGCAGCTTAGAAAAGGGGCAAGAGACCCAGTACTTC. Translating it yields CASSLEKGQETQYF.

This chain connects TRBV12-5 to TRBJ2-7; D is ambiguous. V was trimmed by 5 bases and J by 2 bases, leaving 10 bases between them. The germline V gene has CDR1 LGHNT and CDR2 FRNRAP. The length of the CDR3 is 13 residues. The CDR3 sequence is CASGPGSPYEQYF. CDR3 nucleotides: TGTGCTAGTGGTCCAGGTTCTCCCTACGAGCAGTACTTC.

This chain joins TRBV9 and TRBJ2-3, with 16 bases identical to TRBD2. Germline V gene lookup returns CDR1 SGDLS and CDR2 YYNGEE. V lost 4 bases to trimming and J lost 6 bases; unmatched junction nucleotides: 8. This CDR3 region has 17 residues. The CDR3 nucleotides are TGTGCCAGCAGCCCATCGGGACTAGCGGGGGGGGCGGATACGCAGTATTTT. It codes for CASSPSGLAGGADTQYF.

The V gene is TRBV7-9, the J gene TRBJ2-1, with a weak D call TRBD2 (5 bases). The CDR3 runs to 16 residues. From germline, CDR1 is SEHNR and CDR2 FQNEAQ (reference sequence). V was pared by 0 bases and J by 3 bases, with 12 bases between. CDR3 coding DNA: TGTGCCAGCAGCTTAGCGAGAGGGCCCTTCTACAATGAGCAGTTCTTC. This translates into CASSLARGPFYNEQFF. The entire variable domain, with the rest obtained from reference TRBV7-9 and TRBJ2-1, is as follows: DTGVSQNPRHKITKRGQNVTFRCDPISEHNRLYWYRQTLGQGPEFLTYFQNEAQLEKSRLLSDRFSAERPKGSFSTLEIQRTEQGDSAMYLCASSLARGPFYNEQFFGPGTRLTVL.

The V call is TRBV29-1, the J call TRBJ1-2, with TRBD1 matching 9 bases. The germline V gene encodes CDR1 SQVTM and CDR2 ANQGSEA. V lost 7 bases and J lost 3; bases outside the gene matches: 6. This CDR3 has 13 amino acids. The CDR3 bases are TGCAGCGCCTACAGGGGGCCGGACTATGGCTACACCTTC. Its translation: CSAYRGPDYGYTF.

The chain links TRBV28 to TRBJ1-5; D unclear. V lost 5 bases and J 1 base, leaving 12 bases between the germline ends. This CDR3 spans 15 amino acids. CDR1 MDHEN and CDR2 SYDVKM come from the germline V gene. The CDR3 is CASSALGRSNQPQHF. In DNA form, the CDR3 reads TGTGCCAGCAGTGCCTTGGGGAGGAGCAATCAGCCCCAGCATTTT.

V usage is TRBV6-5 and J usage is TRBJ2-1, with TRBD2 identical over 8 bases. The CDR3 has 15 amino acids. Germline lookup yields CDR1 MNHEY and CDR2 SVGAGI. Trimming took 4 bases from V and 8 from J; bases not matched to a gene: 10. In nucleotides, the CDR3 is TGTGCCAGCAGTTCCCCCGGGGGGGCTGGGTATGAGCAGTTCTTC. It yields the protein CASSSPGGAGYEQFF.

The CDR3 sequence is CASSPTPVGGELFF. The CDR3 DNA sequence: TGTGCCAGTAGCCCGACTCCCGTGGGCGGGGAGCTGTTTTTT. The chain uses TRBV19 and TRBJ2-2; D is unclear. Germline V lookup: CDR1 LNHDA, CDR2 SQIVND (reference sequence). V shed 6 bases and J shed 7 bases, with 15 bases lying between them. CDR3 length: 14 residues.

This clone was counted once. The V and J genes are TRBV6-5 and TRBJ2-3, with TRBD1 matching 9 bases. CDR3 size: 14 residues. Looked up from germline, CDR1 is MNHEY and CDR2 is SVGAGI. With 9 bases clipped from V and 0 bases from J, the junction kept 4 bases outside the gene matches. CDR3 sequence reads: CASADRGSTDTQYF. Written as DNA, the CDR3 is TGTGCCAGTGCGGACAGGGGAAGCACAGATACGCAGTATTTT.

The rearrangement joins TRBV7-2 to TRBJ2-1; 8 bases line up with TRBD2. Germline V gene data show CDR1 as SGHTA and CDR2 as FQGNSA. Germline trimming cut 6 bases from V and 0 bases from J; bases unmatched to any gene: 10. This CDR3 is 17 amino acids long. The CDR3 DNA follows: TGTGCCAGCAGTTACCCGCGGGGGGCTAGCTCCTACAATGAGCAGTTCTTC. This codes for CASSYPRGASSYNEQFF.

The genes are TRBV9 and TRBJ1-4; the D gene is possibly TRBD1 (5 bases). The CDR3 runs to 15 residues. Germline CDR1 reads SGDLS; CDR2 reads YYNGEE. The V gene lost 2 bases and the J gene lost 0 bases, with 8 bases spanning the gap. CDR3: CASSVIGATNEKLFF. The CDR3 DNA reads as TGTGCCAGCAGCGTGATAGGGGCAACTAATGAAAAACTGTTTTTT.

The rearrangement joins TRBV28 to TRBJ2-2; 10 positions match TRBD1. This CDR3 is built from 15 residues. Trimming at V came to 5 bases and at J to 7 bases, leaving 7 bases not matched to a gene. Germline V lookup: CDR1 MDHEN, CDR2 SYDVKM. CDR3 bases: TGTGCCAGCAGTCCGACAGGGGGCTTTAGCGGGGAGCTGTTTTTT. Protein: CASSPTGGFSGELFF.

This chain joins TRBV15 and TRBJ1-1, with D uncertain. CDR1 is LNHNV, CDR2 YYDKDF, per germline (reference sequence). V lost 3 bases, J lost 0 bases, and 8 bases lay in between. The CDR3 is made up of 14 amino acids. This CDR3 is CATSRGTLNTEAFF. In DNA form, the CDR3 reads TGTGCCACCAGCAGGGGCACTTTGAACACTGAAGCTTTCTTT.

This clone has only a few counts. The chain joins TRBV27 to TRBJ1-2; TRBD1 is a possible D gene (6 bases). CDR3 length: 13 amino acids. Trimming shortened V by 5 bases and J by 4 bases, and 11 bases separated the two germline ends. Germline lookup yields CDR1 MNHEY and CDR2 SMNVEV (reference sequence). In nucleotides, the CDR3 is TGTGCCAGCAGTGTTACAGGGTTCTATGGCTACACCTTC. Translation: CASSVTGFYGYTF.

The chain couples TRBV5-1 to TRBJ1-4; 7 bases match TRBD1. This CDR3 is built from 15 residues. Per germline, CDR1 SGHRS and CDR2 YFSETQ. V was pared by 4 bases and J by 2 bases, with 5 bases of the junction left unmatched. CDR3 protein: CASSAQGGTNEKLFF. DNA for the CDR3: TGCGCCAGCAGCGCGCAGGGGGGCACTAATGAAAAACTGTTTTTT.

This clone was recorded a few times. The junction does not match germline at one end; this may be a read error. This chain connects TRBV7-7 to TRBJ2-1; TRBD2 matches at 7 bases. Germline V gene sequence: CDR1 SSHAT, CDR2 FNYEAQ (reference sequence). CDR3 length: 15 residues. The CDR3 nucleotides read TGTGCTAGCAGCCCATTGGGGAGGGATTACAATGAGCAGTTCTTC. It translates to CASSPLGRDYNEQFF. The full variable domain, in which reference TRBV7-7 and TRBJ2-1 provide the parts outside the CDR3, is GAGVSQSPRYKVTKRGQDVTLRCDPISSHATLYWYQQALGQGPEFLTYFNYEAQPDKSGLPSDRFSAERPEGSISTLTIQRTEQRDSAMYRCASSPLGRDYNEQFFGPGTRLTVL.

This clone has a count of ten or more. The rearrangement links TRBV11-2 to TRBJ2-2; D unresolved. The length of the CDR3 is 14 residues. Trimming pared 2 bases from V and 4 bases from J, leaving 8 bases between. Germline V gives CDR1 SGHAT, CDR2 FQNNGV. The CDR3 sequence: CASSLSGITGELFF. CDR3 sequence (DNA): TGTGCCAGCAGCTTATCCGGTATCACCGGGGAGCTGTTTTTT.

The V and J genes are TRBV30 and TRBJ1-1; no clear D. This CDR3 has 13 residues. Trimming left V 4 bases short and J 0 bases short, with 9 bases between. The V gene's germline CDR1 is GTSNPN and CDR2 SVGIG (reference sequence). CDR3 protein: CAWTLSMNTEAFF. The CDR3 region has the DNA TGTGCCTGGACTCTCTCTATGAACACTGAAGCTTTCTTT.

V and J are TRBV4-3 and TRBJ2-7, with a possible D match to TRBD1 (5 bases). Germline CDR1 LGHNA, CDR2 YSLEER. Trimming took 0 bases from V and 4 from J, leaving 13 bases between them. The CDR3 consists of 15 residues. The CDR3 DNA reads TGCGCCAGCAGCCAAGATCAGCCAGGGCTGTACGAGCAGTACTTC. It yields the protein CASSQDQPGLYEQYF.

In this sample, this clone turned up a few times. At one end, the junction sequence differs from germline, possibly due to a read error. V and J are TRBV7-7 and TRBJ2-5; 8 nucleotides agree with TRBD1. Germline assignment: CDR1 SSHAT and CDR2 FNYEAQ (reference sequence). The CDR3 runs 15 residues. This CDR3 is CASSQGQGAHGTQYF. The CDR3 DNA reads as TGTGCTAGCAGCCAGGGGCAGGGGGCGCATGGGACCCAGTACTTC.

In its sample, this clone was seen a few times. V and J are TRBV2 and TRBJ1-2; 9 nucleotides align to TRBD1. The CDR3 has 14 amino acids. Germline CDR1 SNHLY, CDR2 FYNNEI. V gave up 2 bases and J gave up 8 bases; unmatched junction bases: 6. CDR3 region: CASSELPDRGGYTF. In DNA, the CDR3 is TGTGCCAGCAGTGAACTACCGGACAGGGGAGGCTACACCTTC.